The T cell receptor beta chain described here comes from a study of persistence of HIV-infected CD4 T cells. General observations from the study: TCRbeta richness was lower in CMV- and Gag-responding cells than in anti-CD3/anti-CD28-responding cells.

The immunoSEQ assay was version 4, run in survey mode. TCRdb keeps only in-frame clones here, not all; method: immunoSEQ multiplex PCR. This sample yields 24,000 or so clones, of which around 72% are seen a single time; around 1.9% belongs to the top ten. Overlapping HIV-1 Gag 15-mer peptides at approximately 0.96 ug per peptide per mL were used. Sorting selected CD4+ T cells upregulating both CD40 ligand and CD69. Undetectable plasma HIV-1 RNA below 50 copies/mL lasted at least 4 years. CDR3 length: 13 amino acids. The V segment lost 5 bases and the J segment 7 bases; nucleotides outside the gene matches: 1. Germline assignment: CDR1 SGHVS and CDR2 FQNEAQ. Concerning this clone: Its antigen is unidentified.

Sequencing used CD4+ T cells sorted from PBMCs after approximately 20-hour stimulation, obtained from a patient who received antiretroviral therapy. The sequence was obtained from an adult man with HIV who was CMV-seropositive. V is TRBV7-8 and J is TRBJ1-5, with 11 bases identical to TRBD1. The CDR3 reads CASSRDRGQPQHF. The CDR3 DNA reads TGTGCCAGCAGCCGGGACAGGGGGCAGCCCCAGCATTTT.